This T cell receptor (beta chain) was observed in a study of blood T cell repertoires in COVID-19 (dated by TCRdb to 2018 to 2020). As for the study more broadly: Samples from collaborators originated in the United States, Italy and Spain and spanned both the acute and convalescent phases of COVID-19. The material from the prospective study consisted of cDNA or gDNA derived from T cells, B-cell-depleted T cells, or PBMCs. The dataset comprised deeply sampled blood TCRbeta repertoires from subjects exposed to, actively infected with, or recovered from COVID-19. The repertoires were made available in a free public database intended to serve as a resource for research on the immune response to SARS-CoV-2. Samples came from the ongoing ImmuneRACE study (first 160 participants) plus 1,254 subjects from 6 global collaborators. A de-identified subject ID, COVID-19 status, age in years and sex were almost always included in the sample metadata. Where available, HLA class I and class II types were obtained from metadata supplied by the sample provider rather than from assay-based typing.

The collaborating institutions used their own protocols to collect whole blood in K2EDTA tubes. For TCRbeta analysis, collaborator samples were shipped as frozen whole blood, as isolated PBMCs, or as DNA extracted from either sample type. The immunoSEQ Assay, a bias-controlled multiplex PCR, was used to amplify TCRbeta CDR3 regions from genomic DNA. On the study's bioinformatics: Nucleated cell counts per sample were estimated from amplification of reference gene primers within the assay. To quantify the absolute abundance of each unique TCRbeta CDR3 rearrangement, sequence reads were collapsed and filtered. Productive Simpson clonality was computed per sample as the square root of Simpson's diversity index over productive rearrangements. TCRdb took this table from immuneACCESS and kept in-frame rearrangements with V and J called. Such tables lack part of the clones; where checked against another copy, unresolved V genes explain under half of the gap, and the rest is unexplained. D and trimming come from the DNA, and the V and J calls and clone size come from that table. This sample has 250,000 to 350,000 clones in its table, and approximately 90% of those were observed once. The biggest ten clones account for around an eighth of the sample.

For this clone: It lacks a known antigen. No base quality information exists; no much larger clone differs at one position.

Paper-wide results and their limitations: The quantity of clinical and demographic metadata differed by source and by participant and was supplied without curation.

This clonotype was sampled from a woman between 55 and 75 years old with acute or convalescent COVID-19. The specimen was peripheral blood.

This receptor has the CDR3 CASSLGREDTGELFF. The sequenced DNA is TGTGCCAGCAGCCTAGGGCGGGAGGACACCGGGGAGCTGTTTTTT. In this chain, TRBV7-8 is recombined with TRBJ2-2; the central 8 bases match TRBD2. Trimming takes 5 bases off V and 3 bases off J; junction bases not matched to a gene: 5. The germline V gene encodes CDR1 SGHVS and CDR2 FQNEAQ. From the cysteine through the phenylalanine, the CDR3 covers 15 amino acids. Kept here is only the CDR3 DNA, which spans 45 bases and is read in frame from base 1. When the CDR3 is completed using the reference TRBV7-8 and TRBJ2-2 genes on either side, the full variable domain is GAGVSQSPRYKVAKRGQDVALRCDPISGHVSLFWYQQALGQGPEFLTYFQNEAQLDKSGLPSDRFFAERPEGSVSTLKIQRTQQEDSAVYLCASSLGREDTGELFFGEGSRLTVL.